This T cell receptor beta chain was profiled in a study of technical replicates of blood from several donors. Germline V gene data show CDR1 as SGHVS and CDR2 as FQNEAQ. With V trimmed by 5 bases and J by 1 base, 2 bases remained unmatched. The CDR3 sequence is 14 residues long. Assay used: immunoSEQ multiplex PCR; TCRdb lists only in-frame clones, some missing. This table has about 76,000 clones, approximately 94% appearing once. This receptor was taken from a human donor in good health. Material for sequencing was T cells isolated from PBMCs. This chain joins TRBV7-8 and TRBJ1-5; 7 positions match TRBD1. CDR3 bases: TGTGCCAGCAGCCAGGGGGGCAGCAATCAGCCCCAGCATTTT. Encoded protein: CASSQGGSNQPQHF.